These 2 T cell receptor beta chains share one sample of origin, sequenced in a study of blood T cell repertoires in COVID-19 (dated by TCRdb to the early 2020s). The protocol used for the library was the immunoSEQ multiplex PCR assay. TCRdb took this table from immuneACCESS and kept in-frame rearrangements with V and J called. Such tables lack part of the clones; where checked against another copy, unresolved V genes explain under half of the gap, and the rest is unexplained. Within this sample are roughly 100,000 clones, with roughly 87% of them counted one time only. Approximately 5.4% of the sample is in the top ten clones. Sequencing was carried out using peripheral blood. These receptors were taken from a woman aged 50 to 65 with COVID-19, enrolled during active disease.

V and J are TRBV29-1 and TRBJ1-1; D not certain. The CDR3 totals 13 residues. Germline V gives CDR1 SQVTM, CDR2 ANQGSEA. The V end lost 1 base, the J end lost 1 base, and 7 bases lay between the germline ends. Here the CDR3 reads CSVEGRQNTEAFF. CDR3 coding DNA: TGCAGCGTTGAAGGCAGGCAGAACACTGAAGCTTTCTTT. Full variable domain (rest looked up from reference TRBV29-1 and TRBJ1-1): SAVISQKPSRDICQRGTSLTIQCQVDSQVTMMFWYRQQPGQSLTLIATANQGSEATYESGFVIDKFPISRPNLTFSTLTVSNMSPEDSSIYLCSVEGRQNTEAFFGQGTRLTVV.

CDR3 in amino acids: CASSLVENSPLHF. The CDR3 coding sequence is TGTGCCAGCAGTTTGGTGGAGAATTCACCCCTCCACTTT. The chain couples TRBV12-3 or TRBV12-4 to TRBJ1-6; D gene ambiguous. This CDR3 is built from 13 residues. Between the trimmed V and J ends, which lost 3 bases and 7 bases, there was a span of 7 bases.